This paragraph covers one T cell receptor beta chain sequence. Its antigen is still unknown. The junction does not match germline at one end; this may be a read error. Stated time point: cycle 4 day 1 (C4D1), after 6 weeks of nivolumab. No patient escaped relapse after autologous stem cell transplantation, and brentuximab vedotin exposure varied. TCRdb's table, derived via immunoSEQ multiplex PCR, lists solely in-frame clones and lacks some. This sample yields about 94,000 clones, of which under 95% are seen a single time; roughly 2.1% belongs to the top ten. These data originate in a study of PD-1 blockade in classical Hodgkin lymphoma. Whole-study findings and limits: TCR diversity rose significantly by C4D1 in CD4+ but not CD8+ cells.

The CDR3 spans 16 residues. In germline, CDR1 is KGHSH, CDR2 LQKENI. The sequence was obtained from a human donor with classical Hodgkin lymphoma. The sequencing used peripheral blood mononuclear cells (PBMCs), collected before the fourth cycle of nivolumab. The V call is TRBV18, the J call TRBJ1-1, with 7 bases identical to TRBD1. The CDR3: CASSLVATGSNAEAFF. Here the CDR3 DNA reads TGTGCCAGCTCCCTCGTCGCGACAGGGTCGAACGCTGAAGCTTTCTTT.